This TCR beta chain was sequenced for a study of blood T cell repertoires in COVID-19. On the study more broadly: Researchers got acute and convalescent COVID-19 samples from the United States, Italy and Spain. T cells, B-cell-depleted T cells, or PBMCs supplied cDNA or gDNA.

Original methodology: Reference gene primer amplification gave estimated nucleated cell counts. Generated by immunoSEQ multiplex PCR, the TCRdb table keeps only in-frame clones and is missing some. That table is the source of V, J and clone size, and D and trimming were worked out from the DNA. The sample includes about 98,000 clones, around 80% of them seen just once. The CDR3 sequence is 16 residues long. The germline CDR1 and CDR2 sequences are GTSNPN and SVGIG (reference sequence). The V end was cut by 2 bases, the J end by 1 base, with 14 bases between. The source of this sequence is a man aged 60-69 years with active or convalescent COVID-19. The V gene is TRBV30, the J gene TRBJ1-4, with D tentatively TRBD1 (6 bases). Source material: peripheral blood. The CDR3 region is CAWSRQGKLTNEKLFF. CDR3 sequence (DNA): TGTGCCTGGAGTAGGCAGGGGAAGTTAACTAATGAAAAACTGTTTTTT.